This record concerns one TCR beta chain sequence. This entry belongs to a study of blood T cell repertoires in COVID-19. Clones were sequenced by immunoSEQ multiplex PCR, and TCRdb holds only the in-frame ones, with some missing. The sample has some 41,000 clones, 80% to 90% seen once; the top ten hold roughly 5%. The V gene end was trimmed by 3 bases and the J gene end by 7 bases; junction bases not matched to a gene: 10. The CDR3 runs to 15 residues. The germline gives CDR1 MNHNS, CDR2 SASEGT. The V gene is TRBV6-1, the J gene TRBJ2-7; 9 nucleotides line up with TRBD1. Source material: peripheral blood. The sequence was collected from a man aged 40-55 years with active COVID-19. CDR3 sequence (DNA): TGTGCCAGCAGTGAGAGGGGGACAGGGAGTTTGGAGCAGTACTTC. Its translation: CASSERGTGSLEQYF.